This T cell receptor beta chain was profiled in a study of shared clonotypes between healthy human individuals. Profiling relied on immunoSEQ multiplex PCR, and the TCRdb table lists in-frame clones only, not all of them. The sample lists about 2.4 million clones, approximately 90% occurring once. Trimming took off 5 bases at V and 1 base at J, with 14 bases between the two ends. This CDR3 is 15 amino acids long. The germline V gene has CDR1 MNHNS and CDR2 SASEGT. Sequencing used naive CD4+ T cells sorted from blood. Subset described: CD45RA+ positively selected. This chain connects TRBV6-1 to TRBJ1-1; perhaps TRBD1 as D (6 bases). This clonotype was sampled from a man younger than 35 in good health. The CDR3 spells CASSRTGSGNTEAFF. For the CDR3, the DNA is TGTGCCAGCAGTAGAACAGGGTCGGGGAACACTGAAGCTTTCTTT.